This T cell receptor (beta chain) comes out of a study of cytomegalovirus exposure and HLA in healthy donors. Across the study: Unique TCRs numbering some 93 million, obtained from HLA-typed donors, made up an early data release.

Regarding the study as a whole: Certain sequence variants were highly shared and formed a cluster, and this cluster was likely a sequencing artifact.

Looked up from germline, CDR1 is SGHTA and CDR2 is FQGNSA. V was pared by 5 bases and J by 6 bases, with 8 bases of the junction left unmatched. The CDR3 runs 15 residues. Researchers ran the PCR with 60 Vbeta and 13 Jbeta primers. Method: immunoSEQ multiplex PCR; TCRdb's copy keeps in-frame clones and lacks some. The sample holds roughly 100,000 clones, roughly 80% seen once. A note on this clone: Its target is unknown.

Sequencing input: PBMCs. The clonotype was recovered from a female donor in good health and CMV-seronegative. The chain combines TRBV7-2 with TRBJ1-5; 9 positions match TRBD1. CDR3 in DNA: TGTGCCAGCAGCATAGAACAGGGGGCTAGTCAGCCCCAGCATTTT. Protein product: CASSIEQGASQPQHF.